The next 8 T cell receptor beta chains were all read from a single sample in a study of blood T cell repertoires in COVID-19. This table comes from immunoSEQ multiplex PCR, and its TCRdb copy is limited to in-frame clones, with some not included. The profile shows roughly 200,000 clones, approximately 85% of them singletons. Sample: peripheral blood. These TCRs come from a human donor with active or convalescent COVID-19. The donor label of this sample is uncertain.

This clone was recorded only once. DNA for the CDR3: TGTGCCAGCAGCGCGAGTCCGGGACAGGGGGACTACGAGCAGTACTTC. As protein: CASSASPGQGDYEQYF. The genes are TRBV7-9 and TRBJ2-7; 11 bases align to TRBD1. CDR1 and CDR2 from the germline V gene are SEHNR and FQNEAQ (reference sequence). The CDR3 is made up of 16 amino acids. The V and J ends lost 5 bases and 3 bases, in that order; junction bases with no gene match: 9.

This chain uses TRBV7-2 with TRBJ2-7, with D possibly matching TRBD2 (5 bases). The CDR3 consists of 15 residues. V dropped 5 bases and J dropped 6 bases, with 20 bases sitting between them. Per germline, CDR1 SGHTA and CDR2 FQGNSA. CDR3: CASSTFGVEEREQYF. The DNA of the CDR3 is TGTGCCAGCAGCACCTTCGGCGTGGAGGAACGCGAGCAGTACTTC. The whole variable domain, remainder taken from reference TRBV7-2 and TRBJ2-7, is GAGVSQSPSNKVTEKGKDVELRCDPISGHTALYWYRQSLGQGLEFLIYFQGNSAPDKSGLPSDRFSAERTGGSVSTLTIQRTQQEDSAVYLCASSTFGVEEREQYFGPGTRLTVT.

This clone was counted between two and nine times. The genes are TRBV28 and TRBJ1-5, with TRBD1 matching over 10 bases. This CDR3 region has 14 residues. CDR1 is MDHEN, CDR2 SYDVKM, per germline. J lost 4 bases, V lost 10 bases, and 7 bases had no gene match. CDR3 bases: TGTGCCATCCGACAGGGGGCAGGGAATCAGCCCCAGCATTTT. It translates to CAIRQGAGNQPQHF.

The CDR3 DNA reads TGTGCCAGCAGCACCGCCGGCCCGGGGGGGTCACCCCTCCACTTT. It codes for CASSTAGPGGSPLHF. The chain recombines TRBV7-6 with TRBJ1-6; TRBD1 might be the D (5 bases). This CDR3 has 15 residues. V gave up 5 bases and J gave up 10 bases, with 18 bases separating them. The germline gives CDR1 SGHVS, CDR2 FNYEAQ.

The rearrangement joins TRBV6-5 to TRBJ2-5, with 7 bases that match TRBD2. The CDR3 totals 13 residues. With V trimmed by 2 bases and J by 3 bases, 0 bases remained unmatched. CDR1 and CDR2 (germline): MNHEY, SVGAGI. The CDR3 region is CASSYGGEETQYF. As DNA, the CDR3 is TGTGCCAGCAGTTACGGGGGGGAAGAGACCCAGTACTTC.

This chain links TRBV7-3 with TRBJ2-7; possible D gene TRBD2, 6 bases. The CDR3 sequence is 14 residues long. Germline V CDR1 and CDR2: SGHTA, FQGTGA. V was trimmed by 5 bases and J by 1 base, leaving 12 bases between them. CDR3 DNA sequence: TGTGCCAGCAGCCTCGGGGGTGGATCCTACGAGCAGTACTTC. Protein: CASSLGGGSYEQYF.

The chain has TRBV5-6 and TRBJ2-7, with a possible D match to TRBD2 (5 bases). V lost 4 bases, J lost 4 bases, and 15 bases lay in between. Germline V lookup: CDR1 SGHDT, CDR2 YYEEEE. The CDR3 runs 14 residues. Here the CDR3 DNA reads TGTGCCAGCAGCCAAGGGAGTGGGAATTACGAGCAGTACTTC. Its translation: CASSQGSGNYEQYF.

The chain joins TRBV2 to TRBJ2-7; TRBD2 agrees at 8 bases. Looked up from germline, CDR1 is SNHLY and CDR2 is FYNNEI. With 7 bases clipped from V and 5 bases from J, the junction kept 7 bases outside the gene matches. The CDR3 covers 13 residues. As DNA, the CDR3 is TGTGCCAGCACCAGCGGGAGAGTAGACGAGCAGTACTTC. Protein sequence: CASTSGRVDEQYF.